This T cell receptor (beta chain) originates from a study of T cell clones after liver transplantation. Study at large: TCRbeta sequencing after a pre-transplant mixed lymphocyte reaction identified graft-donor-reactive clones, later tracked in post-transplant blood. Standard immunosuppression, with no induction, continued until 12-24 months after transplant. Three of the eight recipients were HCV-positive; the rest had non-autoimmune, non-viral transplant indications.

This clone appeared a few times. No antigen is known for it. The CDR3 consists of 15 residues. V gave up 3 bases and J gave up 1 base, with 13 bases separating them. The germline CDR1 and CDR2 sequences are SGHVS and FNYEAQ. Study observations and caveats: The donor-reactive repertoire was only partly measurable in two subjects, lacking donor cells.

Assay: immunoSEQ multiplex PCR; the TCRdb copy retains only in-frame clones and omits some. The sample records around 18,000 clones, 75% to 90% being singletons. The clonotype comes from a human patient who received a liver transplant. The T cells may partly be graft donor cells. The material sequenced was CD8+ T cells from blood, taken about 46 months after liver transplant. V usage is TRBV7-6 and J usage is TRBJ2-7, with D perhaps TRBD1 or TRBD2 (5 bases each). The CDR3 sequence is CASSFGAGPSYEQYF. The CDR3 DNA reads as TGTGCCAGCAGCTTCGGGGCAGGCCCTTCCTACGAGCAGTACTTC.